This T cell receptor beta chain was identified during a study of OX40 agonist ivuxolimab in advanced cancers. Study-wide context: The dose of intravenous ivuxolimab that patients received every 2 weeks ranged from 0.01 to 10 mg/kg.

Germline loops: CDR1 MGHDK, CDR2 SYGVNS. V dropped 6 bases and J dropped 10 bases, with 12 bases sitting between them. The CDR3 loop spans 12 amino acids. Profiling relied on immunoSEQ multiplex PCR, and the TCRdb table lists in-frame clones only, not all of them. Of 65,000 to 95,000 clones in the sample, around 87% were seen once. The source of this sequence is an adult with an advanced solid tumor such as melanoma, head and neck, liver or kidney cancer. Sample: CD4+ or CD8+ T cells sorted from blood, taken in a trial of the OX40 agonist ivuxolimab. V and J are TRBV25-1 and TRBJ1-4; D is ambiguous. The CDR3 DNA is TGTGCCAGCAGGGCCGCGGGAGGAAAACTGTTTTTT. Its protein product is CASRAAGGKLFF.